The 17 T cell receptor beta chains presented below share a single source sample, sequenced in a study of T cell changes during pregnancy in multiple sclerosis. Produced via immunoSEQ multiplex PCR; TCRdb's table is partial and in-frame only. The sample records around 48,000 clones, 92% being singletons. This specimen was CD4+ T cells from peripheral blood mononuclear cells, taken in the second trimester of pregnancy. These receptors all stem from a female donor in good health, enrolled as a control in a pregnancy study.

As regards this clone: A read error may account for a junction end that differs from germline. The V call is TRBV7-2, the J call TRBJ1-6, with D tentatively TRBD1 (5 bases). This CDR3 has 15 amino acids. CDR1 is SGHTA, CDR2 FQGNSA, per germline. CDR3 sequence reads: CASSLGQSFNSPLHF. The CDR3 DNA is TGTGCCAGCAGCTTAGGACAGTCCTTTAATTCACCCCTCCACTTT. Together with reference TRBV7-2 and TRBJ1-6, the CDR3 gives the full variable domain: GAGVSQSPSNKVTEKGKDVELRCDPISGHTALYWYRQSLGQGLEFLIYFQGNSAPDKSGLPSDRFSAERTGGSVSTLTIQRTQQEDSAVYLCASSLGQSFNSPLHFGNGTRLTVT.

This chain uses TRBV6-5 with TRBJ1-5; a weak D match, TRBD1 (5 bases). Germline V gene data show CDR1 as MNHEY and CDR2 as SVGAGI. The V end was cut by 8 bases, the J end by 0 bases, with 14 bases between. CDR3 length: 15 residues. The CDR3 spells CASSREGNSNQPQHF. CDR3 DNA: TGTGCCAGCTCGAGGGAGGGGAATAGCAATCAGCCCCAGCATTTT.

The chain joins TRBV5-4 to TRBJ1-1; TRBD1 agrees at 9 bases. CDR3 length: 17 residues. The V segment lost 0 bases and the J segment 4 bases; nucleotides outside the gene matches: 10. Germline loops: CDR1 SGHNT, CDR2 YYREEE (reference sequence). CDR3 protein: CASSLAIDRGYGTEAFF. The CDR3 coding sequence is TGTGCCAGCAGCTTGGCCATAGACAGGGGGTACGGCACTGAAGCTTTCTTT.

The V and J genes are TRBV5-1 and TRBJ2-1, with D possibly matching TRBD2 (6 bases). The CDR3 loop spans 15 amino acids. Germline values: CDR1 SGHRS, CDR2 YFSETQ. Between the trimmed V and J ends, which lost 1 base and 4 bases, there was a span of 12 bases. CDR3 residues: CASSLPLAPYNEQFF. CDR3 bases: TGCGCCAGCAGCTTGCCCCTAGCGCCGTACAATGAGCAGTTCTTC.

This chain uses TRBV27 with TRBJ2-3; no clear D gene. CDR3 length: 14 amino acids. The germline V and J ends were trimmed by 4 bases and 1 base, with 9 bases remaining between them. In germline, CDR1 is MNHEY, CDR2 SMNVEV (reference sequence). In DNA, the CDR3 is TGTGCCAGCAGTTCCCCCGTTGGCACAGATACGCAGTATTTT. Its translation is CASSSPVGTDTQYF.

CDR3 nucleotide sequence: TGTGCCAGCAGCTTAGTGGGTAGCGATGAGACCCAGTACTTC. It is translated as CASSLVGSDETQYF. This chain connects TRBV7-7 to TRBJ2-5, with D possibly matching TRBD2 (5 bases). CDR1 and CDR2 from the germline V gene are SSHAT and FNYEAQ (reference sequence). Deletions cut 1 base from V and 5 bases from J, with 11 bases between. The CDR3 is 14 amino acids.

This clone occurred once. V is TRBV27 and J is TRBJ2-7; the match to TRBD1 covers 7 bases. The CDR3 spans 14 residues. Trimming removed 5 bases from V and 2 bases from J; junction bases left unmatched: 6. Germline V lookup: CDR1 MNHEY, CDR2 SMNVEV (reference sequence). The CDR3 is CASSPGQGAYEQYF. The DNA for the CDR3 is TGTGCCAGCAGTCCGGGCCAGGGGGCCTACGAGCAGTACTTC.

The chain carries TRBV27 and TRBJ2-5; the D is unclear. Between the trimmed V and J ends, which lost 4 bases and 3 bases, there was a span of 3 bases. Germline V lookup: CDR1 MNHEY, CDR2 SMNVEV (reference sequence). CDR3 length equals 11 residues. The CDR3 loop is CASSSEETQYF. The DNA of the CDR3 is TGTGCCAGCAGTTCCGAAGAGACCCAGTACTTC.

The CDR3 loop is CASSLDRSGNTIYF. CDR3 bases: TGTGCCAGCAGCTTAGACAGGTCTGGAAACACCATATATTTT. This rearrangement joins TRBV7-2 to TRBJ1-3, with D possibly being TRBD1 (5 bases). The ends were cut back, 1 base at V and 1 base at J, with 5 bases in the middle. CDR1 and CDR2 (germline): SGHTA, FQGNSA. The CDR3 consists of 14 residues.

V and J are TRBV4-2 and TRBJ2-1, with D perhaps TRBD2 (6 bases). The CDR3 extends over 16 amino acids. V dropped 0 bases and J dropped 4 bases, with 13 bases sitting between them. Germline V lookup: CDR1 LGHNA, CDR2 YNFKEQ. CDR3 DNA sequence: TGTGCCAGCAGCCAAGATTGGGGGACTGGGTACAATGAGCAGTTCTTC. Its translation is CASSQDWGTGYNEQFF.

The chain recombines TRBV18 with TRBJ2-7; 10 bases fit TRBD2. Per germline, CDR1 KGHSH and CDR2 LQKENI. After removal of 3 bases from V and 5 bases from J, the junction contained 1 base not matched to a gene. This CDR3 spans 13 amino acids. This chain's CDR3 is CASSPSGRNEQYF. DNA of the CDR3: TGTGCCAGCTCACCTAGCGGGAGGAACGAGCAGTACTTC.

V gene TRBV6-5 combines with J gene TRBJ2-3, with D maybe TRBD2 (5 bases). Germline-derived CDR1 and CDR2 are MNHEY and SVGAGI. CDR3 length: 13 residues. V was pared by 8 bases and J by 5 bases, with 14 bases between. This chain's CDR3 is CASRLMGVDTQYF. CDR3 DNA sequence: TGTGCCAGCCGATTGATGGGAGTAGATACGCAGTATTTT.

The rearrangement joins TRBV5-8 to TRBJ2-1; tentatively, D is TRBD1 (5 bases). This CDR3 is built from 15 residues. Germline CDR1 and CDR2: SGHTS and YDEGEE. V was cut by 2 bases and J by 10 bases, with 19 bases left in between. Here the CDR3 reads CASSLGSRAAREQFF. For the CDR3, the DNA is TGTGCCAGCAGCTTAGGGTCCAGGGCTGCCAGGGAGCAGTTCTTC.

In DNA, the CDR3 is TGTGCCAGTAGTATTACGGAGCAGAGCGGTGAGCAGTTCTTC. Translating gives CASSITEQSGEQFF. The chain recombines TRBV19 with TRBJ2-1, with a tentative D call TRBD2 (5 bases). Germline CDR1 and CDR2: LNHDA and SQIVND (reference sequence). The CDR3 totals 14 residues. Trimming took 3 bases from V and 9 from J, leaving 15 bases between them.

This clone was counted only a few times. The chain carries TRBV20-1 and TRBJ1-1; maybe TRBD1 (5 bases). This CDR3 is built from 11 residues. Germline V gene data show CDR1 as DFQATT and CDR2 as SNEGSKA (reference sequence). V was shortened by 6 bases and J by 8 bases, with 13 bases between the two germline ends. CDR3 amino acids: CSARTLREAFF. CDR3 nucleotide sequence: TGCAGTGCACGGACATTGAGGGAAGCTTTCTTT.

CDR3 amino acids: CSVSREVWGYGYTF. Here the CDR3 DNA reads TGCAGCGTTTCAAGGGAGGTCTGGGGCTATGGCTACACCTTC. The rearrangement joins TRBV29-1 to TRBJ1-2; D ambiguous. CDR3 length: 14 residues. Germline V gives CDR1 SQVTM, CDR2 ANQGSEA. The V end was cut by 5 bases, the J end by 4 bases, with 17 bases between. Supplemented by reference TRBV29-1 and TRBJ1-2, the full variable domain reads SAVISQKPSRDICQRGTSLTIQCQVDSQVTMMFWYRQQPGQSLTLIATANQGSEATYESGFVIDKFPISRPNLTFSTLTVSNMSPEDSSIYLCSVSREVWGYGYTFGSGTRLTVV.

The V call is TRBV28, the J call TRBJ2-7, with 11 nucleotides matching TRBD2. Germline CDR1 reads MDHEN; CDR2 reads SYDVKM. V lost 3 bases and J lost 8; bases outside the gene matches: 9. This CDR3 comprises 15 residues. The chain's CDR3 is CASSLDSGTSGKQYF. As DNA, the CDR3 is TGTGCCAGCAGTTTGGACTCCGGGACTAGCGGCAAGCAGTACTTC.